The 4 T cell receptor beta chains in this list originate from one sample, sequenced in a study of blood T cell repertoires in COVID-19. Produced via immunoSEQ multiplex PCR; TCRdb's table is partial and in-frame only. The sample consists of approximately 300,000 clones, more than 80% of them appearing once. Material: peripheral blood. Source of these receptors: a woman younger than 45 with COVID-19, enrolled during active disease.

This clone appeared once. CDR3 residues: CASSRRERSTDTQYF. The CDR3 coding sequence is TGTGCCAGCAGCCGGAGGGAGCGGTCCACAGATACGCAGTATTTT. V is TRBV11-1 and J is TRBJ2-3, with D maybe TRBD2 (6 bases). This CDR3 has 15 residues. Trimming stripped 5 bases from V and 2 bases from J, with 14 bases between. In germline, CDR1 is SGHAT, CDR2 FQDESV (reference sequence).

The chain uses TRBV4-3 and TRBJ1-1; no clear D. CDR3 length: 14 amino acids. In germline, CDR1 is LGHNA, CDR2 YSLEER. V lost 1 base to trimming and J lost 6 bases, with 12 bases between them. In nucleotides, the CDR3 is TGCGCCAGCAGCCAAGTGGATGGGCGCGCTGAAGCTTTCTTT. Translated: CASSQVDGRAEAFF.

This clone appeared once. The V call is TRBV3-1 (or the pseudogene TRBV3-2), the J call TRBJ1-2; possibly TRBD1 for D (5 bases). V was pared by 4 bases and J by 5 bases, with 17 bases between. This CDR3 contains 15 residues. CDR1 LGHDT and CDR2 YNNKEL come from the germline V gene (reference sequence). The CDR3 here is CASSLQGREGYGYTF. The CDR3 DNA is TGTGCCAGCAGCCTTCAGGGAAGGGAAGGGTATGGCTACACCTTC.

The chain's CDR3 is CASSFPGAEKLFF. For the CDR3, the DNA is TGTGCCAGCAGTTTCCCAGGGGCTGAAAAACTGTTTTTT. This chain links TRBV12-3 or TRBV12-4 with TRBJ1-4; weak D call: TRBD1 (6 bases). Deletions cut 3 bases from V and 7 bases from J, with 9 bases between. CDR3 length: 13 residues.